The 32 T cell receptor beta chains below were found in one sample sequenced in a study of blood T cells in healthy people across ages. Next came a second PCR, run for about 6 to 12 cycles, which used a sample-barcoded 5' primer along with a J-beta primer mix. TCRdb reanalysed the 5' RACE reads using MiXCR and keeps one entry per CDR3 protein. The data contain around 1.5 million distinct CDR3 sequences, about 32% of them singletons. Sequences were obtained from blood. These receptors came from a woman in her twenties or thirties in good health.

The CDR3 DNA sequence: TGCAGTGCTAGTTCCACTAGCGGGAGTGTTTACTACAATGAGCAGTACTTC. Translated: CSASSTSGSVYYNEQYF. The V gene is TRBV20-1, the J gene TRBJ2-7; 11 bases align to TRBD2. Germline values: CDR1 DFQATT, CDR2 SNEGSKA (reference sequence). CDR3 length equals 17 residues. After removal of 3 bases from V and 7 bases from J, the junction contained 17 bases not matched to a gene.

The chain employs TRBV5-1 and TRBJ2-7; D is perhaps TRBD2 (5 bases). Trimming stripped 6 bases from V and 5 bases from J, with 21 bases between. The germline CDR1 and CDR2 sequences are SGHRS and YFSETQ. The CDR3 spans 15 residues. The CDR3 nucleotides read TGCGCCAGCACCGAGAGGACTCAAAGGTCTGACGAGCAGTACTTC. This translates into CASTERTQRSDEQYF.

There are a few counts of this clonotype. The chain is built from TRBV20-1 and TRBJ2-7, with 7 bases lining up with TRBD2. Trimming removed 1 base from V and 6 bases from J; junction bases left unmatched: 6. The germline V gene has CDR1 DFQATT and CDR2 SNEGSKA (reference sequence). CDR3 length: 13 amino acids. The CDR3 DNA follows: TGCAGTGCTAGAGTAGCGGGTGTACCCGAGCAGTACTTC. Protein product: CSARVAGVPEQYF.

Comment on this clonotype: At one end the junction does not follow the germline gene, possibly because of a read error. This chain connects TRBV20-1 to TRBJ2-7, with TRBD2 as a possible D gene (6 bases). The CDR3 contains 17 residues. Germline V gives CDR1 DFQATT, CDR2 SNEGSKA (reference sequence). This chain's CDR3 is CSARDSRRAGKAYGQYF. CDR3 nucleotides: TGCAGTGCTAGAGACTCTCGACGAGCGGGTAAAGCCTACGGGCAGTACTTC.

This clonotype was seen repeatedly, ten times or more. The V gene is TRBV5-1, the J gene TRBJ2-5; a possible D gene is TRBD2 (6 bases). Germline V gene data show CDR1 as SGHRS and CDR2 as YFSETQ. The V gene lost 2 bases and the J gene lost 4 bases, with 12 bases spanning the gap. The CDR3 consists of 14 residues. As DNA, the CDR3 is TGCGCCAGCAGCTTCTCGGGGGACTCAGAGACCCAGTACTTC. Protein: CASSFSGDSETQYF.

This clonotype was recorded a few times. This chain links TRBV9 with TRBJ2-4; maybe TRBD2 (6 bases). The CDR3 covers 18 residues. From germline, CDR1 is SGDLS and CDR2 YYNGEE. Trimming stripped 1 base from V and 5 bases from J, with 22 bases between. The DNA for the CDR3 is TGTGCCAGCAGCGTATCCGGAGGGGTTGGGGGACTTGAAAACATTCAGTACTTC. It encodes CASSVSGGVGGLENIQYF.

The table lists this clonotype with a few counts. The chain links TRBV9 to TRBJ1-6; 9 nucleotides align to TRBD1. Germline-derived CDR1 and CDR2 are SGDLS and YYNGEE. Trimming removed 5 bases from V and 8 bases from J; junction bases left unmatched: 8. This CDR3 has 15 amino acids. The CDR3 loop is CASSRLTGGDSPLHF. CDR3 nucleotides: TGTGCCAGCAGTCGACTGACAGGGGGTGATTCACCCCTCCACTTT.

The rearrangement uses TRBV10-2 and TRBJ2-7; TRBD1 agrees at 10 bases. The V gene's germline CDR1 is WSHSY and CDR2 SAAADI. CDR3 size: 14 residues. With V trimmed by 6 bases and J by 6 bases, 8 bases remained unmatched. This CDR3 is CASREGDRGFEQYF. CDR3 bases: TGCGCCAGCAGGGAGGGGGACAGGGGCTTCGAGCAGTACTTC.

There are a few counts of this clonotype. This rearrangement joins TRBV20-1 to TRBJ1-5; D gene uncertain. V shed 3 bases and J shed 6 bases, with 15 bases lying between them. CDR3 length: 14 amino acids. Per the germline V gene, CDR1 is DFQATT and CDR2 is SNEGSKA (reference sequence). The CDR3 region has the DNA TGCAGTGCTAGTATGCTCGGGAGGCTTCAGCCCCAGCATTTT. Its protein product is CSASMLGRLQPQHF.

Only a few counts were recorded for this clonotype. The junction does not match germline at one end; this may be a read error. V gene TRBV24-1 combines with J gene TRBJ1-2; D is unresolved. Germline lookup yields CDR1 KGHDR and CDR2 SFDVKD. The CDR3 runs to 12 residues. The CDR3 loop is CATSHLNYGYTF. CDR3 sequence (DNA): TGTGCCACCAGTCATTTAAACTATGGCTACACCTTC.

The rearrangement joins TRBV28 to TRBJ2-7, with a possible D match to TRBD2 (5 bases). The CDR3 spans 14 residues. Germline lookup yields CDR1 MDHEN and CDR2 SYDVKM. V shed 8 bases and J shed 7 bases, with 21 bases lying between them. CDR3 sequence (DNA): TGTGCCAGCGGGTTCGTGGATCTTGGCGGGGAGCAGTACTTC. Amino acids: CASGFVDLGGEQYF. The variable domain in full, completed from reference TRBV28 and TRBJ2-7, reads DVKVTQSSRYLVKRTGEKVFLECVQDMDHENMFWYRQDPGLGLRLIYFSYDVKMKEKGDIPEGYSVSREKKERFSLILESASTNQTSMYLCASGFVDLGGEQYFGPGTRLTVT.

At least ten counts were recorded for this clonotype. The rearrangement joins TRBV4-2 to TRBJ2-7; TRBD2 matches 11 bases. Germline V CDR1 and CDR2: LGHNA, YNFKEQ. This CDR3 spans 17 amino acids. Trimming cost V 2 bases and J 2 bases; bases outside gene matches: 8. CDR3 DNA sequence: TGTGCCAGCAGCCAACATACCGGGACTAGCGGAACCTACGAGCAGTACTTC. Its protein is CASSQHTGTSGTYEQYF.

The chain recombines TRBV10-1 with TRBJ2-5; 10 nucleotides agree with TRBD2. The CDR3 sequence is 12 residues long. Germline CDR1 WNHNN, CDR2 SYGVQD (reference sequence). With V trimmed by 3 bases and J by 12 bases, 4 bases remained unmatched. The CDR3 loop reads CASSELAGRKYF. The CDR3, as DNA: TGCGCCAGCAGTGAACTAGCGGGGAGAAAGTACTTC.

This clonotype was picked up a small number of times. The chain links TRBV3-1 to TRBJ2-1; 11 nucleotides agree with TRBD2. Trimming removed 0 bases from V and 7 bases from J; junction bases left unmatched: 8. The V gene's germline CDR1 is LGHDT and CDR2 YNNKEL (reference sequence). The CDR3 extends over 17 amino acids. CDR3 DNA: TGTGCCAGCAGCCAAGATCCGCTAGCGGGAGGCAGTAATGAGCAGTTCTTC. It yields the protein CASSQDPLAGGSNEQFF.

To note about this clonotype: This may be a read error: a much more frequent sequence differs by one nucleotide. This sequence joins TRBV27 and TRBJ2-3, with 9 bases that match TRBD2. This CDR3 has 16 amino acids. CDR1 MNHEY and CDR2 SMNVEV come from the germline V gene (reference sequence). CDR3 in DNA: TGTGCCAGCAGTCGTAGCGGGAGAGGGGTCGCAGATGCGCAGTATTTT. This translates into CASSRSGRGVADAQYF.

The genes are TRBV7-8 and TRBJ2-3, with D possibly TRBD2 on 5 matching bases. From germline, CDR1 is SGHVS and CDR2 FQNEAQ. This CDR3 contains 16 residues. Trimming left V 5 bases short and J 1 base short, with 16 bases between. The chain's CDR3 is CASSRSGFGGTDTQYF. For the CDR3, the DNA is TGTGCCAGCAGCCGCTCGGGGTTCGGAGGCACAGATACGCAGTATTTT.

This clonotype came up once. The chain links TRBV7-2 to TRBJ1-2, with D uncertain. In germline, CDR1 is SGHTA, CDR2 FQGNSA. The CDR3 consists of 15 residues. Trimming took off 1 base at V and 2 bases at J, with 11 bases between the two ends. The CDR3 coding sequence is TGTGCCAGCAGCTTAGGAAACAGACTGAACTATGGCTACACCTTC. As protein: CASSLGNRLNYGYTF.

The CDR3 protein is CAWSVRDQETQYF. The CDR3 DNA reads TGTGCCTGGAGTGTCAGGGACCAAGAGACCCAGTACTTC. The V call is TRBV30, the J call TRBJ2-5; D may be TRBD1 (5 bases). V was pared by 0 bases and J by 0 bases, with 5 bases between. The germline CDR1 and CDR2 sequences are GTSNPN and SVGIG (reference sequence). The CDR3 contains 13 residues.

V gene TRBV3-1 combines with J gene TRBJ1-2; weak D call: TRBD1 (5 bases). CDR3 size: 15 residues. With 4 bases removed from V and 7 bases from J, the gap between germline ends came to 19 bases. CDR1 is LGHDT and CDR2 is YNNKEL in the germline V gene (reference sequence). In nucleotides, the CDR3 is TGTGCCAGCAGCCCTTTGCCCTCCGGGGCTGGTGGCTACACCTTC. Amino acid sequence: CASSPLPSGAGGYTF.

The V gene is TRBV11-2, the J gene TRBJ2-5, with 7 bases that match TRBD2. CDR3 size: 13 residues. V was clipped by 7 bases and J by 2 bases; unmatched bases: 4. Germline V gene sequence: CDR1 SGHAT, CDR2 FQNNGV. The CDR3 spells CASNPGGQETQYF. In nucleotides, the CDR3 is TGTGCCAGCAACCCGGGGGGTCAAGAGACCCAGTACTTC.

This clonotype was counted only a few times. The chain links TRBV6-4 to TRBJ2-1; possibly TRBD2 for D (6 bases). CDR1 is MRHNA, CDR2 SNTAGT, per germline. Trimming removed 4 bases at V and 9 bases at J, with 13 bases between. The CDR3 length is 13 residues. CDR3 sequence reads: CASSGDQGGEQFF. The CDR3 coding sequence is TGTGCCAGCAGTGGCGATCAGGGAGGTGAGCAGTTCTTC.

The CDR3 loop is CASSSRDSPWEAFF. The DNA for the CDR3 is TGTGCCAGCAGCTCCCGGGACAGTCCGTGGGAGGCTTTCTTT. This sequence joins TRBV5-4 and TRBJ1-1, with 7 bases lining up with TRBD1. CDR1 and CDR2 (germline): SGHNT, YYREEE (reference sequence). The CDR3 contains 14 residues. J lost 11 bases, V lost 3 bases, and 13 bases had no gene match. Drawing the rest from reference TRBV5-4 and TRBJ1-1, the complete variable domain is ETGVTQSPTHLIKTRGQQVTLRCSSQSGHNTVSWYQQALGQGPQFIFQYYREEENGRGNFPPRFSGLQFPNYSSELNVNALELDDSALYLCASSSRDSPWEAFFGQGTRLTVV.

This clonotype was recorded a few times. The genes are TRBV4-1 and TRBJ1-2; TRBD1 agrees at 9 bases. Germline V gives CDR1 MGHRA, CDR2 YSYEKL. V shed 1 base and J 1 base; nucleotides not matched to a gene: 7. The CDR3 is 17 residues long. CDR3 DNA: TGCGCCAGCAGCCAAGCTCAAGACAGGGGGTATAACTATGGCTACACCTTC. Its translation: CASSQAQDRGYNYGYTF.

The table lists this clonotype with a few counts. The V gene is TRBV7-3, the J gene TRBJ1-5; 11 bases agree with TRBD1. The V gene end was trimmed by 8 bases and the J gene end by 4 bases; junction bases not matched to a gene: 22. CDR1 and CDR2 (germline): SGHTA, FQGTGA. This CDR3 region has 20 residues. CDR3 bases: TGTGCCAGCTGCAAAACCAACCTGGGACAGGGGGGCACTGGAAATCAGCCCCAGCATTTT. Translating it yields CASCKTNLGQGGTGNQPQHF.

This clonotype was observed a few times. The chain employs TRBV2 and TRBJ2-5; D gene uncertain. Trimming pared 8 bases from V and 1 base from J, leaving 8 bases between. Germline CDR1 is SNHLY and CDR2 is FYNNEI. The CDR3 contains 12 residues. The CDR3 sequence is CASEDIQETQYF. CDR3 nucleotides: TGTGCCAGCGAGGATATCCAAGAGACCCAGTACTTC.

This clonotype was seen a handful of times. Relative to the germline gene, one junction end is altered; a read error may explain this. The rearrangement uses TRBV29-1 and TRBJ2-7; weak D call: TRBD2 (7 bases). Germline CDR1 is SQVTM and CDR2 is ANQGSEA. The CDR3 runs to 12 residues. The CDR3 loop reads CSGERGAHEQYF. Here the CDR3 DNA reads TGCAGCGGTGAACGGGGGGCACACGAGCAGTACTTC.

The rearrangement uses TRBV10-2 and TRBJ2-5; 8 bases agree with TRBD2. The end of the DNA is better explained by TRBJ2-7, so the J call may be wrong. The germline gives CDR1 WSHSY, CDR2 SAAADI. This CDR3 contains 13 residues. CDR3: CASSYGTSIEQYF. As DNA, the CDR3 is TGCGCCAGCAGCTACGGGACTAGTATCGAGCAGTACTTC.

This clonotype has only a few counts. The chain recombines TRBV20-1 with TRBJ2-5; TRBD2 might be the D (6 bases). The CDR3 covers 15 residues. Germline loops: CDR1 DFQATT, CDR2 SNEGSKA (reference sequence). Trimming took 6 bases from V and 11 from J, leaving 28 bases between them. CDR3 sequence: CSAPYDRTLLREQYF. The CDR3 DNA sequence: TGCAGTGCCCCCTATGACCGAACCCTTCTACGGGAGCAGTACTTC.

This clonotype has a count of ten or more. The V call is TRBV4-1, the J call TRBJ2-7; D uncertain. Trimming removed 0 bases at V and 3 bases at J, with 6 bases between. CDR1 and CDR2 from the germline V gene are MGHRA and YSYEKL. This CDR3 comprises 13 residues. For the CDR3, the DNA is TGCGCCAGCAGCCAAGAAGCAGGCTACGAGCAGTACTTC. Its translation is CASSQEAGYEQYF.

V gene TRBV20-1 combines with J gene TRBJ1-4; D perhaps matches TRBD1 (5 bases). This CDR3 is 14 amino acids long. Germline V gives CDR1 DFQATT, CDR2 SNEGSKA (reference sequence). Trimming removed 4 bases from V and 4 bases from J, with 13 bases in between. The DNA of the CDR3 is TGCAGTGCTAACACCGGGACGATTAATGAAAAACTGTTTTTT. Protein product: CSANTGTINEKLFF.

This clonotype was seen only a few times. The V gene is TRBV5-1, the J gene TRBJ2-5; D possibly uses TRBD1 or TRBD2 (5 bases each). The end of the DNA is better explained by TRBJ2-7, so the J call may be wrong. CDR3 length: 12 amino acids. The V gene's germline CDR1 is SGHRS and CDR2 YFSETQ. The CDR3 is CASGNRGDEQYF. CDR3 nucleotide sequence: TGCGCCAGCGGAAACCGGGGCGACGAGCAGTACTTC.

Turning to this clonotype: One junction end disagrees with the germline gene, perhaps due to a read error. The rearrangement links TRBV27 to TRBJ1-5; D remains unclear. Germline lookup yields CDR1 MNHEY and CDR2 SMNVEV (reference sequence). The length of the CDR3 is 12 residues. CDR3 sequence: CASTKASQPQHF. The CDR3, as DNA: TGCGCCAGCACGAAGGCAAGTCAGCCCCAGCATTTT.